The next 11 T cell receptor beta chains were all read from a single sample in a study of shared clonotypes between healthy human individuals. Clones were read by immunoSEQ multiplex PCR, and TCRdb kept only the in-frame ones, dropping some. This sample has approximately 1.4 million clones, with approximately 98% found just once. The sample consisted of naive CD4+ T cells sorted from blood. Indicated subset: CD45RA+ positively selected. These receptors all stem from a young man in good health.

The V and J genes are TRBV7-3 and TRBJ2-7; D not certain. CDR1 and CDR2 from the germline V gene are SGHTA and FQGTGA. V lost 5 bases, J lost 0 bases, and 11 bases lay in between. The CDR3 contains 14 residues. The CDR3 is CASSPLGYSYEQYF. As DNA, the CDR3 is TGTGCCAGCAGCCCCTTAGGGTACTCCTACGAGCAGTACTTC.

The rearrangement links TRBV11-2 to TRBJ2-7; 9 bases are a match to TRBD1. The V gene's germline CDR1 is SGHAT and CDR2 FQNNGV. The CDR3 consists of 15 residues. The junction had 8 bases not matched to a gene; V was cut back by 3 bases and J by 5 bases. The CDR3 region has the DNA TGTGCCAGCAGCTTCCTGGGACAGGGAGGGAACGAGCAGTACTTC. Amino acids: CASSFLGQGGNEQYF.

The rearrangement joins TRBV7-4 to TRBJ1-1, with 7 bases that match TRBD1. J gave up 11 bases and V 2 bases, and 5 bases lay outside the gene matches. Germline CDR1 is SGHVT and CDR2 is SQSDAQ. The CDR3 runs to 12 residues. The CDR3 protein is CASSLQQGIAFF. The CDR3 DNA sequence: TGTGCCAGCAGCTTACAACAGGGGATTGCTTTCTTT.

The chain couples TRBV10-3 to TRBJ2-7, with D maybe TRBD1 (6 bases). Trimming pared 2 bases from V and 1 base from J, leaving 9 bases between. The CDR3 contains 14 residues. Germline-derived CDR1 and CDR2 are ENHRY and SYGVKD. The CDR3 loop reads CAISETGPSYEQYF. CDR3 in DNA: TGTGCCATCAGTGAGACAGGGCCTTCCTACGAGCAGTACTTC.

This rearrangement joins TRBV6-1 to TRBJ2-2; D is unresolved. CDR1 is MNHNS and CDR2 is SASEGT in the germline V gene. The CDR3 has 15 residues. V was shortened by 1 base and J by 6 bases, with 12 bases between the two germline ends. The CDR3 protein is CASSEVDSRSGELFF. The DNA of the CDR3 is TGTGCCAGCAGTGAAGTGGATTCGAGATCCGGGGAGCTGTTTTTT.

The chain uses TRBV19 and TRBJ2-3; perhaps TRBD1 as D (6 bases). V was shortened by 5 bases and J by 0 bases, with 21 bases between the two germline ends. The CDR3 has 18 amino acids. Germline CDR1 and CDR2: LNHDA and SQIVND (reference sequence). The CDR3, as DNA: TGTGCCAGTAGTCTCCAGGTCAACAGGGTCCCCAGCACAGATACGCAGTATTTT. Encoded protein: CASSLQVNRVPSTDTQYF.

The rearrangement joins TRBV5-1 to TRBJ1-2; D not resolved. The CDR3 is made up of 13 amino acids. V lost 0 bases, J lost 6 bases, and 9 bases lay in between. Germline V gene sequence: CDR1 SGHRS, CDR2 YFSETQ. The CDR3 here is CASSLAEADGYTF. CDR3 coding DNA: TGCGCCAGCAGCTTGGCCGAGGCGGATGGCTACACCTTC.

CDR3 nucleotide sequence: TGCGCCAGCAGCTTGGCCGACAGGGACGAAGAGACCCAGTACTTC. It codes for CASSLADRDEETQYF. This sequence joins TRBV5-1 and TRBJ2-5; 7 nucleotides agree with TRBD1. Germline trimming cut 0 bases from V and 3 bases from J; bases unmatched to any gene: 5. In germline, CDR1 is SGHRS, CDR2 YFSETQ. This CDR3 region has 15 residues.

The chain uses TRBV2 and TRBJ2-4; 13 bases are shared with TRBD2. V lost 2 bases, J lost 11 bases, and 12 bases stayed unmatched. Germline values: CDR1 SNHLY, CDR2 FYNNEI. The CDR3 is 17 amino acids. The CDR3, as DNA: TGTGCCAGCAGTGAAAACCTTCCGGGACTAGCGGGACCCCTTCAGTACTTC. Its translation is CASSENLPGLAGPLQYF.

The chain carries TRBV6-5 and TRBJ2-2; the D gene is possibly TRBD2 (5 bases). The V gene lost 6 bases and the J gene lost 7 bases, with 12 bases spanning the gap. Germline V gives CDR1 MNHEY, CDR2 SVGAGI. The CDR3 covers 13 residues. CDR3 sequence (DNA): TGTGCCAGCAGATCGGCGGGCAGCGGGGAGCTGTTTTTT. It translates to CASRSAGSGELFF.

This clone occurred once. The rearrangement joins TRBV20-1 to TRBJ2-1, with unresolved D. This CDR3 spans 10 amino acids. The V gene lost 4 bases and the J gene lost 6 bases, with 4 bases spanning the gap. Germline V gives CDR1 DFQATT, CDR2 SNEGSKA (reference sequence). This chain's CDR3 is CSANANEQFF. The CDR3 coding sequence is TGCAGTGCTAACGCCAATGAGCAGTTCTTC.